Listed below are T cell receptor beta chains from one sample, sequenced in a study of blood T cells in healthy people across ages. TCRdb used MiXCR to reprocess the 5' RACE reads, holding one entry per CDR3 protein. The data hold 780,000 or so distinct CDR3 sequences, with 45% to 70% observed a single time. Sequenced material: blood. All receptors derive from a middle-aged man in good health. The CDR3 runs from the conserved cysteine through the conserved F or W. Fields, in order: J gene, V gene, clone size, D gene, CDR3 protein, CDR3 DNA. D genes are given only for firm matches. Size values are once, few and many counts, or a class for expanded clones, and some rows have none.

J: TRBJ2-2
V: TRBV3-1
size: NA
D: TRBD1
CDR3: CASSLRQGAGELFF
DNA: TGTGCCAGCAGCCTTCGACAGGGGGCCGGGGAGCTGTTTTTT

J: TRBJ2-7
V: TRBV6-1
size: NA
D: TRBD1
CDR3: CASSEAYDRGAYEQYF
DNA: TGTGCCAGCAGTGAAGCTTACGACAGGGGAGCCTACGAGCAGTACTTC

J: TRBJ2-1
V: TRBV15
size: NA
D: TRBD2
CDR3: CATSNGGSGNEQFF
DNA: TGTGCCACCAGCAACGGCGGGAGCGGTAATGAGCAGTTCTTC

J: TRBJ2-5
V: TRBV20-1
size: few
D: NA
CDR3: CSAGRIRIQETQYF
DNA: TGCAGTGCTGGACGTATCCGAATTCAAGAGACCCAGTACTTC

J: TRBJ2-3
V: TRBV12-3/TRBV12-4
size: NA
D: TRBD2
CDR3: CASRGLAGDADTQYF
DNA: TGTGCCAGCAGGGGACTAGCGGGAGACGCAGATACGCAGTATTTT

J: TRBJ2-1
V: TRBV20-1
size: NA
D: TRBD2
CDR3: CSAISGTSDWNEQFF
DNA: TGCAGTGCTATTTCCGGGACTAGCGATTGGAATGAGCAGTTCTTC

J: TRBJ1-5
V: TRBV7-8
size: NA
D: TRBD1
CDR3: CASSLGDSADQPQHF
DNA: TGTGCCAGCAGCTTAGGGGACAGTGCCGATCAGCCCCAGCATTTT

J: TRBJ2-1
V: TRBV20-1
size: NA
D: NA
CDR3: CSARDPGSYNEQFF
DNA: TGCAGTGCTAGAGATCCAGGCTCCTACAATGAGCAGTTCTTC

J: TRBJ2-1
V: TRBV4-2
size: many
D: TRBD2
CDR3: CASSQVSVRTSGNYNEQFF
DNA: TGTGCCAGCAGCCAAGTGAGCGTCCGGACTAGCGGGAACTACAATGAGCAGTTCTTC

J: TRBJ2-2
V: TRBV24-1
size: NA
D: NA
CDR3: CATGVADNTGELFF
DNA: TGTGCCACCGGAGTGGCAGATAACACCGGGGAGCTGTTTTTT

J: TRBJ2-7
V: TRBV7-2
size: NA
D: TRBD2
CDR3: CASSPGTSGGRYNEQYF
DNA: TGTGCCAGCAGCCCCGGGACTAGCGGGGGGCGATACAATGAGCAGTACTTC

J: TRBJ2-3
V: TRBV14
size: NA
D: TRBD1
CDR3: CASSQGGDRESDTQYF
DNA: TGTGCCAGCAGCCAAGGCGGAGACAGGGAATCGGATACGCAGTATTTT

J: TRBJ2-7
V: TRBV2
size: NA
D: NA
CDR3: CASSDWLQSSYEQYF
DNA: TGTGCCAGCAGTGATTGGTTACAGAGCTCCTACGAGCAGTACTTC

J: TRBJ2-5
V: TRBV7-9
size: NA
D: NA
CDR3: CASRPGLSETQYF
DNA: TGTGCCAGCAGACCAGGGTTATCGGAGACCCAGTACTTC

J: TRBJ2-3
V: TRBV10-3
size: NA
D: NA
CDR3: CAIRGWGNQDTQYF
DNA: TGTGCCATCAGGGGGTGGGGGAATCAAGATACGCAGTATTTT

J: TRBJ2-1
V: TRBV4-2
size: few
D: TRBD2
CDR3: CASSRKRRASGGGLTYNEQFF
DNA: TGTGCCAGCAGCCGTAAGAGGAGGGCTAGCGGGGGGGGTTTGACCTACAATGAGCAGTTCTTC

J: TRBJ2-3
V: TRBV5-1
size: NA
D: TRBD2
CDR3: CASSKYRAGVDTDTQYF
DNA: TGCGCCAGCAGCAAATACCGAGCGGGAGTTGACACAGATACGCAGTATTTT

J: TRBJ1-2
V: TRBV4-3
size: many
D: NA
CDR3: CASSQGGYQSSGYTF
DNA: TGCGCCAGCAGCCAAGGAGGCTACCAGTCCAGCGGCTACACCTTC

J: TRBJ2-5
V: TRBV27
size: once
D: TRBD2
CDR3: CASSLLRGGETQYF
DNA: TGTGCCAGCAGTTTATTGCGCGGGGGGGAGACCCAGTACTTC

J: TRBJ2-6
V: TRBV7-9
size: NA
D: NA
CDR3: CASSLFLRSSGANVLTF
DNA: TGTGCCAGCAGCTTATTTTTACGAAGCTCTGGGGCCAACGTCCTGACTTTC

J: TRBJ2-1
V: TRBV20-1
size: few
D: TRBD2
CDR3: CSARKGLAGSQFF
DNA: TGCAGTGCTAGGAAGGGACTAGCGGGATCGCAGTTCTTC

J: TRBJ2-3
V: TRBV6-4
size: few
D: NA
CDR3: CARVRGAGVSGTDTQYF
DNA: TGTGCCAGAGTGAGAGGAGCCGGGGTCAGTGGCACAGATACGCAGTATTTT

J: TRBJ1-5
V: TRBV28
size: few
D: NA
CDR3: CASSLGRFSNQPQHF
DNA: TGTGCCAGCAGTTTAGGCAGGTTTAGCAATCAGCCCCAGCATTTT

J: TRBJ2-3
V: TRBV29-1
size: many
D: NA
CDR3: CSVGQGHSTDTQYF
DNA: TGCAGCGTTGGGCAGGGGCATAGCACAGATACGCAGTATTTT

J: TRBJ2-1
V: TRBV5-1
size: NA
D: NA
CDR3: CASSLRWTGGQLYNEQFF
DNA: TGCGCCAGCAGCTTGCGATGGACCGGGGGACAGCTGTACAATGAGCAGTTCTTC

J: TRBJ2-7
V: TRBV27
size: few
D: TRBD1
CDR3: CASSSQPPGQGSTYEQYF
DNA: TGTGCCAGCAGTTCTCAACCCCCGGGACAGGGGAGTACATACGAGCAGTACTTC

J: TRBJ2-3
V: TRBV12-3/TRBV12-4
size: NA
D: TRBD1
CDR3: CASNHEGASTDTQYF
DNA: TGTGCCAGCAATCACGAGGGGGCGAGCACAGATACGCAGTATTTT

J: TRBJ2-1
V: TRBV20-1
size: NA
D: TRBD2
CDR3: CSAGDPPTGTSGDNQFF
DNA: TGCAGTGCTGGAGATCCTCCCACCGGGACTAGCGGGGACAACCAGTTCTTC

J: TRBJ2-1
V: TRBV9
size: NA
D: TRBD2
CDR3: CASSVGLAGGGNNEQFF
DNA: TGTGCCAGCAGCGTGGGACTAGCGGGAGGCGGAAACAATGAGCAGTTCTTC

J: TRBJ2-1
V: TRBV28
size: few
D: NA
CDR3: CGSKTSSYNEQFF
DNA: TGTGGCTCCAAAACAAGCTCCTACAATGAGCAGTTCTTC

J: TRBJ2-7
V: TRBV29-1
size: NA
D: TRBD1
CDR3: CSVVPGQGISYEQYF
DNA: TGCAGCGTTGTCCCGGGACAGGGGATCTCCTACGAGCAGTACTTC

J: TRBJ2-7
V: TRBV7-6
size: NA
D: TRBD1
CDR3: CASSRKTGTGGQFFTYEQYF
DNA: TGTGCCAGCAGCCGCAAAACCGGGACAGGGGGGCAATTTTTCACCTACGAGCAGTACTTC

J: TRBJ2-2
V: TRBV12-3/TRBV12-4
size: NA
D: NA
CDR3: CASTRDLGELFF
DNA: TGTGCCAGCACCCGGGATCTAGGGGAGCTGTTTTTT

J: TRBJ1-1
V: TRBV3-1
size: NA
D: NA
CDR3: CASSQRDGAAFF
DNA: TGTGCCAGCAGCCAGAGGGACGGGGCCGCTTTCTTT

J: TRBJ2-1
V: TRBV24-1
size: NA
D: NA
CDR3: CATSDLGSSYNEQFF
DNA: TGTGCCACCAGTGATTTAGGAAGCTCCTACAATGAGCAGTTCTTC

J: TRBJ2-1
V: TRBV10-3
size: NA
D: TRBD2
CDR3: CAISDMPGREGDEQFF
DNA: TGTGCCATCAGTGACATGCCCGGGCGGGAGGGTGATGAGCAGTTCTTC

J: TRBJ2-5
V: TRBV9
size: NA
D: TRBD1
CDR3: CASSVEDRSETQYF
DNA: TGTGCCAGCAGCGTAGAGGACAGGAGCGAGACCCAGTACTTC

J: TRBJ1-1
V: TRBV12-5
size: few
D: NA
CDR3: CASVELPGTEAFF
DNA: TGTGCTAGTGTTGAGTTGCCGGGCACTGAAGCTTTCTTT

J: TRBJ2-7
V: TRBV7-8
size: NA
D: TRBD1
CDR3: CASSSSPGTVPYEQYF
DNA: TGTGCCAGCAGCTCCAGCCCCGGGACAGTGCCCTACGAGCAGTACTTC

J: TRBJ2-7
V: TRBV6-2/TRBV6-3
size: NA
D: TRBD1
CDR3: CASIGDSPGLRLNEQYF
DNA: TGTGCCAGCATCGGGGACAGTCCGGGATTGCGTCTCAATGAGCAGTACTTC

J: TRBJ2-5
V: TRBV24-1
size: many
D: NA
CDR3: CATSGTVTETQYF
DNA: TGTGCCACCAGTGGTACAGTCACAGAGACCCAGTACTTC

J: TRBJ1-1
V: TRBV2
size: NA
D: NA
CDR3: CASSKDSGTFF
DNA: TGTGCCAGCAGTAAGGATTCCGGGACTTTCTTT

J: TRBJ2-4
V: TRBV13
size: NA
D: TRBD1
CDR3: CASSAGQGMRLGNIQYF
DNA: TGTGCCAGCAGCGCCGGACAGGGAATGAGACTGGGAAACATTCAGTACTTC

J: TRBJ2-3
V: TRBV10-3
size: NA
D: NA
CDR3: CAISGRERTDTQYF
DNA: TGTGCCATCAGCGGACGGGAAAGGACAGATACGCAGTATTTT

J: TRBJ2-7
V: TRBV29-1
size: NA
D: TRBD2
CDR3: CSVEGRLADTYEQYF
DNA: TGCAGCGTTGAAGGTCGACTAGCCGACACCTACGAGCAGTACTTC

J: TRBJ2-5
V: TRBV6-5
size: NA
D: TRBD1
CDR3: CASSSTGGAGETQYF
DNA: TGTGCCAGCAGCTCTACAGGGGGCGCAGGGGAGACCCAGTACTTC

J: TRBJ1-6
V: TRBV3-1
size: NA
D: NA
CDR3: CASSQFQQSNSPLHF
DNA: TGTGCCAGCAGCCAATTTCAACAGTCTAATTCACCCCTCCACTTT

J: TRBJ1-2
V: TRBV6-5
size: NA
D: NA
CDR3: CASSYSPDNYGYTF
DNA: TGTGCCAGCAGTTACTCCCCAGACAACTATGGCTACACCTTC

J: TRBJ2-1
V: TRBV7-3
size: NA
D: NA
CDR3: CASSLNHRGAAIEQFF
DNA: TGTGCCAGCAGCTTAAATCATCGGGGGGCCGCTATTGAGCAGTTCTTC

J: TRBJ2-7
V: TRBV5-1
size: few
D: TRBD2
CDR3: CASSRWESTSGRGYEQYF
DNA: TGCGCCAGCAGCCGTTGGGAGTCGACTAGCGGGAGAGGGTACGAGCAGTACTTC

J: TRBJ2-7
V: TRBV20-1
size: once
D: NA
CDR3: CSAAGQLNDEQYF
DNA: TGCAGTGCTGCGGGACAGCTAAACGACGAGCAGTACTTC

J: TRBJ2-2
V: TRBV6-2/TRBV6-3
size: once
D: NA
CDR3: CASSYLAGTGELFF
DNA: TGTGCCAGCAGTTATTTGGCAGGCACCGGGGAGCTGTTTTTT